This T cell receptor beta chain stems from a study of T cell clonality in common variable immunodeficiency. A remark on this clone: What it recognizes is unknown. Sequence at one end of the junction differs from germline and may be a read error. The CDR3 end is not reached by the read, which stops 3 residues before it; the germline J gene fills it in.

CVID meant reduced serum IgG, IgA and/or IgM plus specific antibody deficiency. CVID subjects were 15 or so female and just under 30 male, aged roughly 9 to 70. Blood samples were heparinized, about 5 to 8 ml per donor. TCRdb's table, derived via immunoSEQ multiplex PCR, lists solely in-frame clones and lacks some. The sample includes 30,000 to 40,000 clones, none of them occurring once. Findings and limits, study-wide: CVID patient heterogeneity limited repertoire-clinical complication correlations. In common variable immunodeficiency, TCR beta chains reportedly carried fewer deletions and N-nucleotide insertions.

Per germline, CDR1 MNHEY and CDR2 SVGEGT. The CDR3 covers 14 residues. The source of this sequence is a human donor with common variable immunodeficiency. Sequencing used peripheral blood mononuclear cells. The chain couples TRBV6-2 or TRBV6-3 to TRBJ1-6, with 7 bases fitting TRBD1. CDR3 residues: CASSRQGHNSTLHF. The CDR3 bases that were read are TGTGCCAGCAGTCGACAGGGCCATAATTCAACC.